The clone carrying this TCR beta chain has more than one count but fewer than ten. This entry belongs to a study of blood T cell repertoires in COVID-19. The V gene end was trimmed by 4 bases and the J gene end by 4 bases; junction bases not matched to a gene: 10. This CDR3 spans 16 amino acids. Germline values: CDR1 LNHDA, CDR2 SQIVND (reference sequence). Clones were sequenced by immunoSEQ multiplex PCR, and TCRdb holds only the in-frame ones, with some missing. The sample consists of just under 80,000 clones, 80% to 90% of them appearing once. Sequencing was done on a sample of peripheral blood. The TCR was taken from a human donor in a cohort sampled during active COVID-19. The V gene is TRBV19, the J gene TRBJ1-5; 7 nucleotides agree with TRBD1. In nucleotides, the CDR3 is TGTGCCAGTAGTACACGCTTGGCAGGGGGAAATCAGCCCCAGCATTTT. Amino acids: CASSTRLAGGNQPQHF.